This T cell receptor (beta chain) is drawn from a study of cytomegalovirus exposure and HLA in healthy donors. The PCR had 60 Vbeta and 13 Jbeta primers. The assay was immunoSEQ multiplex PCR, and TCRdb's table has in-frame clones only and misses some. Here the sample spans about 140,000 clones, more than 65% being singletons. Germline loops: CDR1 SGHNT, CDR2 YYREEE (reference sequence). Trimming took 4 bases from V and 2 from J, leaving 15 bases between them. The CDR3 extends over 15 amino acids. This clonotype originated in a woman in her 30s in good health and CMV-seronegative. The material sequenced was PBMCs. The chain couples TRBV5-4 to TRBJ1-1; TRBD1 might be the D (6 bases). The CDR3 coding sequence is TGTGCCAGCAGCCTTCTCTCAGGGGTCAACACTGAAGCTTTCTTT. Residues: CASSLLSGVNTEAFF.